Each of the 7 T cell receptor beta chains below was sequenced from the same sample in a study of blood T cell repertoires in COVID-19 (dated by TCRdb to about 2020). The library was made by the immunoSEQ multiplex PCR assay. TCRdb carries this immuneACCESS record with in-frame sequences only. Its versions omit some clonotypes, under half of them owing to an unresolved V gene in the studies checked, with the rest unexplained. The sample records about 150,000 clones, around nine tenths of which are singletons. Of the sample, about 5% is held by the ten largest clones. The source material was peripheral blood. These receptors were collected from a human donor in a cohort sampled during active COVID-19.

This clone was seen a handful of times. The rearrangement uses TRBV3-1 (or the pseudogene TRBV3-2) and TRBJ2-5; D is unresolved. Germline V gene data show CDR1 as LGHDT and CDR2 as YNNKEL (reference sequence). This CDR3 has 12 residues. Trimming stripped 3 bases from V and 4 bases from J, with 6 bases between. CDR3 sequence reads: CASSQGPETQYF. CDR3 sequence (DNA): TGTGCCAGCAGCCAGGGCCCAGAGACCCAGTACTTC.

As for this clone: Other DNA sequences from this sample encode an identical CDR3 as well. The chain is built from TRBV9 and TRBJ2-3; no firm D call. There are 14 residues in the CDR3. CDR1 and CDR2 from the germline V gene are SGDLS and YYNGEE. Trimming shortened V by 0 bases and J by 0 bases, and 5 bases separated the two germline ends. The CDR3 DNA reads as TGTGCCAGCAGCGTAGAAACAAGCACAGATACGCAGTATTTT. Translation gives CASSVETSTDTQYF.

The chain combines TRBV6-4 with TRBJ2-1; 9 bases fit TRBD2. The CDR3 totals 15 residues. Per the germline V gene, CDR1 is MRHNA and CDR2 is SNTAGT. Trimming took 4 bases from V and 8 from J; bases not matched to a gene: 9. The chain's CDR3 is CASSAASGISHEQFF. CDR3 sequence (DNA): TGTGCCAGCAGTGCGGCTAGCGGGATTAGCCATGAGCAGTTCTTC.

The count of this clone is one. The chain joins TRBV6-5 to TRBJ1-4; weak D call: TRBD1 (5 bases). The V end lost 0 bases, the J end lost 3 bases, and 8 bases lay between the germline ends. Germline-derived CDR1 and CDR2 are MNHEY and SVGAGI. The CDR3 runs 15 residues. As DNA, the CDR3 is TGTGCCAGCAGTTACTCGATGACAGCTAATGAAAAACTGTTTTTT. This sequence encodes CASSYSMTANEKLFF.

This clone was found once. This chain joins TRBV2 and TRBJ1-3, with 7 bases fitting TRBD1. Germline V lookup: CDR1 SNHLY, CDR2 FYNNEI. CDR3 size: 17 residues. Trimming at V came to 3 bases and at J to 0 bases, leaving 8 bases not matched to a gene. The CDR3, as DNA: TGTGCCAGCAGTGAGGCAGGGGGGTACGGCTCTGGAAACACCATATATTTT. It translates to CASSEAGGYGSGNTIYF.

The V call is TRBV4-2, the J call TRBJ1-1, with D tentatively TRBD1 (5 bases). CDR1 is LGHNA, CDR2 YNFKEQ, per germline. V lost 4 bases to trimming and J lost 5 bases, with 17 bases between them. The CDR3 sequence is 15 residues long. This chain's CDR3 is CASSLGSQAVTEAFF. In nucleotides, the CDR3 is TGTGCCAGCAGCCTTGGCTCACAGGCTGTGACTGAAGCTTTCTTT.

V gene TRBV29-1 combines with J gene TRBJ1-2; no clear D. Germline-derived CDR1 and CDR2 are SQVTM and ANQGSEA. V lost 6 bases, J lost 7 bases, and 15 bases lay in between. The CDR3 loop spans 12 amino acids. The CDR3 here is CSVLEGSSGYTF. DNA for the CDR3: TGCAGCGTGCTGGAGGGCTCAAGTGGCTACACCTTC.